This is a list of T cell receptor beta chains from one sample in a study of response to subunit inactivated influenza vaccine. MiXCR, run by TCRdb on the RT-PCR reads, gives a single entry per CDR3 protein. The data hold 500,000 or so distinct CDR3 sequences, with approximately 9.9% observed a single time. The sample here was PBMCs from blood, taken roughly 46 days after vaccination. Receptors were obtained from a man between 50 and 59 years old who received an inactivated influenza vaccine. The CDR3 runs from the conserved cysteine through the conserved F or W. The order of the fields is clone size, J gene, V gene, D gene, CDR3 length, CDR3 protein, CDR3 DNA. D genes are given only for firm matches. Only part of the rows carry a size: once, few, many, or a class if the clone is expanded.

size: -; J: TRBJ2-1; V: TRBV4-2; D: TRBD2; length: 16; CDR3: CASSQDQREEHNEQFF; DNA: TGTGCCAGCAGCCAAGACCAGCGGGAGGAGCACAATGAGCAGTTCTTC
size: -; J: TRBJ2-3; V: TRBV6-1; D: -; length: 16; CDR3: CASRTRRVLGTDTQYF; DNA: TGTGCCAGCAGGACCCGGCGGGTGTTGGGCACAGATACGCAGTATTTT
size: -; J: TRBJ1-2; V: TRBV6-2/TRBV6-3; D: -; length: 14; CDR3: CASSYIGRAYGYTF; DNA: TGTGCCAGCAGTTACATCGGGAGGGCCTATGGCTACACCTTC
size: -; J: TRBJ2-2; V: TRBV11-2; D: -; length: 18; CDR3: CASSLDPPLGIGTGELFF; DNA: TGTGCCAGCAGCTTAGATCCCCCCTTAGGGATCGGCACCGGGGAGCTGTTTTTT
size: few; J: TRBJ2-2; V: TRBV5-5; D: -; length: 16; CDR3: CASSLVGGLDTGELFF; DNA: TGTGCCAGCAGCTTGGTGGGCGGCCTTGACACCGGGGAGCTGTTTTTT
size: few; J: TRBJ2-7; V: TRBV12-3/TRBV12-4; D: -; length: 14; CDR3: CASSFLGISYEQYF; DNA: TGTGCCAGCAGTTTCTTGGGAATCTCCTACGAGCAGTACTTC
size: many; J: TRBJ2-7; V: TRBV4-2; D: TRBD2; length: 16; CDR3: CASSPRTSGDSYEQYF; DNA: TGTGCCAGCAGCCCCAGGACTAGCGGGGACTCCTACGAGCAGTACTTC
size: once; J: TRBJ2-5; V: TRBV7-8; D: -; length: 15; CDR3: CASSLILGGQETQYF; DNA: TGTGCCAGCAGCTTGATCCTGGGGGGCCAAGAGACCCAGTACTTC
size: few; J: TRBJ1-6; V: TRBV5-1; D: -; length: 16; CDR3: CASSLHRGKGNSPLHF; DNA: TGCGCCAGCAGCTTGCACCGGGGCAAGGGGAATTCACCCCTCCACTTT
size: many; J: TRBJ2-7; V: TRBV12-3/TRBV12-4; D: TRBD1; length: 23; CDR3: CASSLGRRMFGTGPPRSSYEQYF; DNA: TGTGCCAGCAGTTTAGGCCGACGAATGTTTGGGACAGGGCCACCAAGGAGCTCCTACGAGCAGTACTTC
size: few; J: TRBJ2-7; V: TRBV5-1; D: TRBD1; length: 14; CDR3: CASSMTGSSYEQYF; DNA: TGCGCCAGCAGCATGACAGGGAGCTCCTACGAGCAGTACTTC
size: many; J: TRBJ1-1; V: TRBV29-1; D: -; length: 10; CDR3: CSGRLAEAFF; DNA: TGCAGCGGTCGGTTGGCTGAAGCTTTCTTT
size: -; J: TRBJ2-1; V: TRBV15; D: TRBD1; length: 15; CDR3: CATSRPGQGYNEQFF; DNA: TGTGCCACCAGCAGACCGGGACAGGGATACAATGAGCAGTTCTTC
size: few; J: TRBJ2-5; V: TRBV9; D: -; length: 15; CDR3: CASSVEGGLQETQYF; DNA: TGTGCCAGCAGCGTAGAGGGCGGGCTACAAGAGACCCAGTACTTC
size: few; J: TRBJ2-7; V: TRBV4-3; D: -; length: 17; CDR3: CASSQDLGGELGYEQYF; DNA: TGCGCCAGCAGCCAAGATCTGGGTGGAGAATTGGGCTACGAGCAGTACTTC
size: few; J: TRBJ2-1; V: TRBV5-1; D: -; length: 15; CDR3: CASSLELRGYNEQFF; DNA: TGCGCCAGCAGCTTGGAATTGCGGGGATACAATGAGCAGTTCTTC
size: few; J: TRBJ2-1; V: TRBV6-1; D: TRBD2; length: 14; CDR3: CASRGTSGSPGEFF; DNA: TGTGCCAGCAGGGGGACTAGCGGGTCCCCCGGGGAGTTCTTC
size: -; J: TRBJ2-7; V: TRBV6-5; D: TRBD1; length: 16; CDR3: CASSYGQGSPTYEQYF; DNA: TGTGCCAGCAGTTACGGACAGGGGTCCCCGACCTACGAGCAGTACTTC
size: few; J: TRBJ2-7; V: TRBV20-1; D: TRBD2; length: 15; CDR3: CSARNLAESSYEQYF; DNA: TGCAGTGCTAGGAATCTAGCGGAGAGCTCCTACGAGCAGTACTTC
size: few; J: TRBJ2-7; V: TRBV7-2; D: TRBD2; length: 16; CDR3: CASSTITSGPIYEQYF; DNA: TGTGCCAGCAGCACGATTACTAGCGGTCCAATCTACGAGCAGTACTTC
size: few; J: TRBJ1-5; V: TRBV7-2; D: TRBD1; length: 15; CDR3: CASSFAGGSSQPQHF; DNA: TGTGCCAGCAGCTTTGCAGGGGGCTCAAGTCAGCCCCAGCATTTT
size: many; J: TRBJ2-7; V: TRBV11-2; D: -; length: 14; CDR3: CASSPPGRDYEQYF; DNA: TGTGCCAGCAGCCCCCCGGGCAGGGACTACGAGCAGTACTTC
size: few; J: TRBJ2-3; V: TRBV20-1; D: TRBD2; length: 19; CDR3: CSASRMGLAGVGGTDTQYF; DNA: TGCAGTGCGAGTCGGATGGGACTAGCGGGAGTTGGGGGCACAGATACGCAGTATTTT
size: many; J: TRBJ2-4; V: TRBV29-1; D: -; length: 12; CDR3: CSVGVTENIQYF; DNA: TGCAGCGTGGGTGTTACGGAAAACATTCAGTACTTC
size: many; J: TRBJ2-3; V: TRBV7-2; D: -; length: 16; CDR3: CASSLALGILTDTQYF; DNA: TGTGCCAGCAGCTTAGCGTTAGGAATTTTGACAGATACGCAGTATTTT
size: -; J: TRBJ2-7; V: TRBV18; D: -; length: 13; CDR3: CASSPPGKYEQYF; DNA: TGTGCCAGCTCACCACCGGGGAAGTACGAGCAGTACTTC
size: -; J: TRBJ2-2; V: TRBV3-1; D: -; length: 18; CDR3: CASSQWGTTRVGTGELFF; DNA: TGTGCCAGCAGCCAATGGGGGACCACTCGTGTAGGCACCGGGGAGCTGTTTTTT
size: -; J: TRBJ2-3; V: TRBV12-3/TRBV12-4; D: TRBD2; length: 16; CDR3: CASSLARDYRTDTQYF; DNA: TGTGCCAGCAGTCTCGCTAGGGACTACCGCACAGATACGCAGTATTTT
size: -; J: TRBJ1-6; V: TRBV6-5; D: TRBD1; length: 14; CDR3: CASSSGTVASPLHF; DNA: TGTGCCAGCAGTTCCGGGACAGTCGCCTCACCCCTCCACTTT
size: few; J: TRBJ2-5; V: TRBV12-3/TRBV12-4; D: -; length: 14; CDR3: CASRSQGNQETQYF; DNA: TGTGCCAGCAGGTCCCAGGGGAATCAAGAGACCCAGTACTTC
size: -; J: TRBJ2-3; V: TRBV3-1; D: -; length: 16; CDR3: CASSQDWGGRTDTQYF; DNA: TGTGCCAGCAGCCAAGATTGGGGGGGCCGCACAGATACGCAGTATTTT
size: many; J: TRBJ1-1; V: TRBV5-1; D: -; length: 13; CDR3: CASSRQENTEAFF; DNA: TGTGCCAGCAGCAGACAGGAGAACACTGAAGCTTTCTTT
size: -; J: TRBJ2-3; V: TRBV24-1; D: TRBD2; length: 14; CDR3: CATSETGGTDTQYF; DNA: TGTGCCACCAGTGAAACGGGGGGGACAGATACGCAGTATTTT
size: many; J: TRBJ2-1; V: TRBV10-3; D: TRBD1; length: 15; CDR3: CAISESQGTGNEQFF; DNA: TGTGCCATCAGTGAGTCTCAGGGGACAGGCAATGAGCAGTTCTTC
size: -; J: TRBJ2-7; V: TRBV6-2/TRBV6-3; D: -; length: 13; CDR3: CASLREAPYEQYF; DNA: TGTGCCAGCTTGAGGGAGGCCCCCTACGAGCAGTACTTC
size: -; J: TRBJ2-7; V: TRBV5-1; D: -; length: 14; CDR3: CASSLYATSYEQYF; DNA: TGCGCCAGCAGCTTGTACGCCACTTCCTACGAGCAGTACTTC
size: many; J: TRBJ1-6; V: TRBV10-1; D: -; length: 13; CDR3: CASPKARNSPLHF; DNA: TGCGCCAGCCCGAAGGCGAGGAATTCACCCCTCCACTTT
size: -; J: TRBJ2-7; V: TRBV27; D: TRBD2; length: 13; CDR3: CASSTGGFYEQYF; DNA: TGTGCCAGCAGCACGGGAGGATTCTACGAGCAGTACTTC
size: -; J: TRBJ2-3; V: TRBV7-9; D: TRBD2; length: 17; CDR3: CASSLVRLAGGEDTQYF; DNA: TGTGCCAGCAGCTTAGTGCGGCTAGCGGGAGGAGAAGATACGCAGTATTTT
size: many; J: TRBJ1-2; V: TRBV7-2; D: -; length: 14; CDR3: CASSASAGDYGYTF; DNA: TGTGCCAGCAGCGCATCCGCCGGAGACTATGGCTACACCTTC
size: few; J: TRBJ1-5; V: TRBV6-1; D: -; length: 15; CDR3: CASSPDWSGNQPQHF; DNA: TGTGCCAGCAGCCCCGACTGGAGTGGCAATCAGCCCCAGCATTTT
size: many; J: TRBJ2-3; V: TRBV4-1; D: -; length: 15; CDR3: CASSQEATTPREQYF; DNA: TGCGCCAGCAGCCAAGAGGCGACTACCCCAAGGGAGCAGTATTTT
size: few; J: TRBJ1-6; V: TRBV6-1; D: TRBD1; length: 15; CDR3: CASSLTGFYNSPLHF; DNA: TGTGCCAGCAGCTTGACAGGGTTCTATAATTCACCCCTCCACTTT
size: -; J: TRBJ2-5; V: TRBV7-2; D: TRBD2; length: 15; CDR3: CASSSATSAGGTQYF; DNA: TGTGCCAGCAGCTCCGCGACTAGCGCCGGTGGGACCCAGTACTTC
size: -; J: TRBJ2-5; V: TRBV5-6; D: -; length: 13; CDR3: CASSLAKGIGQYF; DNA: TGTGCCAGCAGCTTGGCCAAGGGGATCGGCCAGTACTTC